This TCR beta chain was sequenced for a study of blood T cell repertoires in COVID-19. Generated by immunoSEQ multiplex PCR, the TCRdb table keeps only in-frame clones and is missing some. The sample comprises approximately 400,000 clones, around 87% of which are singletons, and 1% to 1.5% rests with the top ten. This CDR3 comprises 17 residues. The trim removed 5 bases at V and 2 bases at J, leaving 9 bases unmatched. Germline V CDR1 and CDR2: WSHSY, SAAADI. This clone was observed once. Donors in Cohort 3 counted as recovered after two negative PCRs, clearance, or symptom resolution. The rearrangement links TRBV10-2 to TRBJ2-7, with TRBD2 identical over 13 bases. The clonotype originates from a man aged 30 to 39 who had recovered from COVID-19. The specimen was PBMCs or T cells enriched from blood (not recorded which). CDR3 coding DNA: TGCGCCAGCAGTCTAACTAGCGGGGGGGCCGCGACCTACGAGCAGTACTTC. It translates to CASSLTSGGAATYEQYF.